A selection of T cell receptor beta chains follows, all from one sample in a study of T cell responses to AZD1222 COVID-19 vaccine. Measured with immunoSEQ multiplex PCR; TCRdb has only the in-frame clones, and not every one. The sample contains under 140,000 clones, about four fifths of which appear only once. The input for sequencing was peripheral blood, taken on day 0 of AZD1222 vaccination. All receptors derive from an adult in good health. Each CDR3 is given with its conserved first and last residue. A D gene is named only where the DNA matches it firmly. Rows may omit the clone size; those that give it use once, few, many or a size class.

d_gene	j_gene	abundance	v_gene	CDR3aa	CDR3nt
-	TRBJ2-3	-	TRBV19	CASSKRTGTDTQYF	TGTGCCAGTAGTAAGAGGACAGGCACAGATACGCAGTATTTT
TRBD1	TRBJ2-1	-	TRBV15	CASSGTGAYNEQFF	TGTGCCTCCTCCGGGACAGGGGCCTACAATGAGCAGTTCTTC
TRBD1	TRBJ1-5	-	TRBV25-1	CASSPPGQANQPQHF	TGTGCCAGCAGTCCTCCGGGACAGGCGAATCAGCCCCAGCATTTT
TRBD2	TRBJ2-1	-	TRBV27	CASRPSGSPPHEQFF	TGTGCCAGCAGGCCTAGCGGGAGTCCACCACATGAGCAGTTCTTC
TRBD2	TRBJ2-1	-	TRBV9	CASNPAGGPFNEQFF	TGTGCCAGCAATCCAGCGGGAGGGCCTTTCAATGAGCAGTTCTTC
-	TRBJ1-1	-	TRBV7-9	CASSLVGNLGTEAFF	TGTGCCAGCAGCTTAGTCGGGAATCTGGGCACTGAAGCTTTCTTT
-	TRBJ1-5	-	TRBV24-1	CATHRGGDESNQPQHF	TGTGCCACCCACCGGGGGGGGGATGAGAGCAATCAGCCCCAGCATTTT
TRBD2	TRBJ2-7	-	TRBV30	CAWSGGAYEQYF	TGTGCCTGGAGCGGGGGGGCCTACGAGCAGTACTTC
TRBD1	TRBJ1-1	-	TRBV15	CATSRDRQGGGATEAFF	TGTGCCACCAGCAGAGATCGACAGGGTGGGGGAGCGACTGAAGCTTTCTTT
-	TRBJ2-2	once	TRBV2	CATTQGVTGELFF	TGTGCCACAACGCAGGGTGTGACCGGGGAGCTGTTTTTT
-	TRBJ1-2	-	TRBV28	CASSFAGLYGYTF	TGTGCCAGCAGTTTCGCAGGCCTCTATGGCTACACCTTC
TRBD1	TRBJ1-2	-	TRBV7-3	CASSLGSPGQGAVGYTF	TGTGCCAGCAGCTTAGGAAGCCCGGGACAGGGGGCGGTTGGCTACACCTTC
-	TRBJ1-4	-	TRBV5-4	CASSFRGADEKLFF	TGTGCCAGCAGCTTTAGGGGGGCGGATGAAAAACTGTTTTTT
TRBD1	TRBJ2-7	-	TRBV10-3	CAIRRTGGEQYF	TGTGCCATCAGACGGACAGGCGGCGAGCAGTACTTC
TRBD1	TRBJ1-5	few	TRBV19	CASSIARGRGSNQPQHF	TGTGCCAGTAGTATAGCCAGGGGGCGAGGAAGCAATCAGCCCCAGCATTTT
-	TRBJ2-7	-	TRBV30	CAWRGNVGHEQYF	TGTGCCTGGAGGGGGAACGTAGGCCACGAGCAGTACTTC
TRBD2	TRBJ2-2	-	TRBV27	CASSRQAGGPTGELFF	TGTGCCAGCAGTCGTCAAGCGGGAGGGCCGACCGGGGAGCTGTTTTTT
TRBD2	TRBJ2-5	-	TRBV7-9	CASSPTSGGVETQYF	TGTGCCAGCAGTCCAACTAGCGGGGGCGTGGAGACCCAGTACTTC
-	TRBJ1-5	-	TRBV6-5	CASKEGQRNQPQHF	TGTGCCAGCAAAGAGGGGCAAAGGAATCAGCCCCAGCATTTT
-	TRBJ2-5	few	TRBV12-3/TRBV12-4	CASSLILGTQYF	TGTGCCAGCAGTTTAATACTAGGTACCCAGTACTTC
-	TRBJ2-1	-	TRBV29-1	CSALKSGRGNEQFF	TGCAGCGCCTTGAAGTCCGGCAGGGGCAATGAGCAGTTCTTC
-	TRBJ1-3	-	TRBV4-3	CAADGRAEGNTIYF	TGCGCCGCAGACGGCAGGGCGGAGGGAAACACCATATATTTT
TRBD1	TRBJ2-6	-	TRBV7-2	CASRRRGQGAHGANVLTF	TGTGCCAGCAGAAGAAGAGGCCAGGGGGCGCATGGGGCCAACGTCCTGACTTTC
TRBD1	TRBJ2-7	-	TRBV5-1	CASSVISGQGPYEQYF	TGCGCCAGCAGCGTAATCTCGGGACAGGGTCCCTACGAGCAGTACTTC
TRBD1	TRBJ1-4	once	TRBV19	CASRVGDRAGEEKLFF	TGTGCCAGTAGGGTGGGGGACAGGGCAGGAGAAGAAAAACTGTTTTTT
TRBD2	TRBJ2-1	-	TRBV19	CASRTSGMDSYNEQFF	TGTGCCAGTAGGACTAGCGGGATGGACTCCTACAATGAGCAGTTCTTC
-	TRBJ2-7	-	TRBV13	CASSLGAGETYEQYF	TGTGCCAGCAGCTTAGGCGCGGGCGAGACCTACGAGCAGTACTTC
TRBD1	TRBJ1-5	-	TRBV29-1	CSVIGTGTNQPQHF	TGCAGCGTTATCGGGACAGGGACCAATCAGCCCCAGCATTTT
TRBD1	TRBJ2-7	-	TRBV7-2	CASSYETGVSSYEQYF	TGTGCCAGCAGCTACGAGACAGGGGTTTCCTCCTACGAGCAGTACTTC
TRBD2	TRBJ2-3	-	TRBV19	CASSISGRPSSTDTQYF	TGTGCCAGTAGTATAAGCGGGAGACCGTCTAGCACAGATACGCAGTATTTT
-	TRBJ2-7	-	TRBV13	CASSFQNSYEQYF	TGTGCCAGCAGCTTCCAGAACTCCTACGAGCAGTACTTC
-	TRBJ1-5	-	TRBV18	CASSPGSNQPQHF	TGTGCCAGCTCACCTGGGAGTAATCAGCCCCAGCATTTT
-	TRBJ2-3	once	TRBV7-3	CASSLITADTQYF	TGTGCCAGCAGCTTAATCACGGCAGATACGCAGTATTTT
TRBD1	TRBJ1-4	-	TRBV30	CAWAGQGTEKLFF	TGTGCCTGGGCGGGACAGGGAACTGAAAAACTGTTTTTT
TRBD1	TRBJ1-5	-	TRBV6-2/TRBV6-3	CASSYSNAIGGVDQPQHF	TGTGCCAGCAGTTACTCGAACGCCATAGGGGGCGTTGATCAGCCCCAGCATTTT
-	TRBJ1-2	-	TRBV5-6	CASSLASEYGYTF	TGTGCCAGCAGCTTGGCCTCGGAGTATGGCTACACCTTC
TRBD1	TRBJ1-4	once	TRBV24-1	CATSDPGSGGATNEKLFF	TGTGCCACCAGTGACCCTGGGTCAGGGGGGGCAACTAATGAAAAACTGTTTTTT
-	TRBJ2-1	few	TRBV28	CASSLVGGYNEQFF	TGTGCCAGCAGTTTAGTGGGCGGGTACAATGAGCAGTTCTTC
TRBD2	TRBJ2-5	-	TRBV3-1/TRBV3-2	CASSQDLAAGKETQYF	TGTGCCAGCAGCCAAGATCTAGCGGCGGGGAAAGAGACCCAGTACTTC
-	TRBJ2-2	-	TRBV6-5	CASRPDRLAAGELFF	TGTGCCAGCAGGCCTGATAGGTTAGCAGCCGGGGAGCTGTTTTTT
-	TRBJ1-2	-	TRBV6-5	CASSYKGNGYTF	TGTGCCAGCAGTTACAAGGGAAATGGCTACACCTTC
TRBD1	TRBJ2-7	-	TRBV7-8	CASSLRARGQYEQYF	TGTGCCAGCAGCCTGAGGGCCAGGGGACAGTACGAGCAGTACTTC
-	TRBJ1-1	-	TRBV10-1	CASGIDTQEAFF	TGCGCCAGCGGTATCGACACTCAGGAAGCTTTCTTT
-	TRBJ2-7	once	TRBV28	CASITRGRSYEQYF	TGTGCCAGCATCACCCGGGGCAGGTCCTACGAGCAGTACTTC
TRBD1	TRBJ2-5	-	TRBV15	CATSGSGTGGRETQYF	TGTGCCACCAGCGGCTCCGGGACAGGGGGCCGGGAGACCCAGTACTTC
-	TRBJ1-1	-	TRBV4-3	CASSPSGAGNTEAFF	TGCGCCAGCAGCCCAAGTGGAGCAGGGAACACTGAAGCTTTCTTT
TRBD1	TRBJ1-5	-	TRBV19	CASSTRQGAVAQPQHF	TGTGCCAGTAGTACCCGACAGGGGGCGGTTGCTCAGCCCCAGCATTTT
TRBD1	TRBJ2-7	-	TRBV4-3	CASSPRWTGGAGEQYF	TGCGCCAGCAGCCCAAGGTGGACAGGGGGCGCGGGTGAGCAGTACTTC
-	TRBJ1-5	few	TRBV7-8	CASSPRTGAPTAQHF	TGTGCCAGCAGCCCGCGAACGGGGGCCCCTACCGCCCAGCATTTT
-	TRBJ2-1	once	TRBV7-3	CASSLTPGAYNEQFF	TGTGCCAGCAGCTTAACACCGGGGGCGTACAATGAGCAGTTCTTC
TRBD1	TRBJ1-2	-	TRBV2	CASSKGQDYGYTF	TGTGCCAGCAGTAAGGGACAGGACTATGGCTACACCTTC
TRBD2	TRBJ2-7	-	TRBV5-1	CASTLTFSGREKSYEQYF	TGCGCCAGCACCCTCACATTTAGCGGGAGGGAAAAGTCCTACGAGCAGTACTTC
TRBD1	TRBJ2-7	-	TRBV19	CASTWTGGSYEQYF	TGTGCCAGTACCTGGACAGGGGGCTCCTACGAGCAGTACTTC
-	TRBJ2-1	-	TRBV12-5	CASASWGEQFF	TGTGCTAGTGCCTCCTGGGGTGAGCAGTTCTTC